This T cell receptor (beta chain) was identified in a study of beta chain features in type 1 diabetes. Study summary: Across the samples, 107,917,701 sorted cells were examined in total. Study-level points and caveats: Insertions at VDJ junctions were less frequent in type 1 diabetes patients. These patients also deleted more nucleotides at the same junctions.

Investigators reverse transcribed all isolated RNA, so they sequenced expressed TCRB transcripts. Assay: immunoSEQ multiplex PCR; the TCRdb copy retains only in-frame clones and omits some. The top ten clones hold approximately 0.087% of a sample with about 620,000 clones, roughly a sixth of them seen once. With regard to this clone: Its target is not known. Other nucleotide sequences in the sample specify the same CDR3.

The CDR3 runs 11 residues. V was pared by 6 bases and J by 5 bases, with 7 bases between. Germline V lookup: CDR1 MDHEN, CDR2 SYDVKM. Sorted populations all exceeded 95% purity. Sequences were obtained from naive CD4+ T cells from blood. The chain employs TRBV28 and TRBJ1-2; D gene uncertain. The receptor's source is a man between 18 and 29 years old in good health. CDR3 residues: CASSSGYGYTF. The CDR3 DNA reads TGTGCCAGCAGCTCTGGGTATGGCTACACCTTC.